This T cell receptor (beta chain) was retrieved from a study of cytomegalovirus exposure and HLA in healthy donors. Findings and caveats of the study: Several V segments, TRBV6-2 and TRBV6-3 among them, could not be told apart and were dropped. A cluster of highly shared sequence variants was likely a sequencing artifact. Associated with cytomegalovirus, according to the listing, were 150 to 200 TCR beta chains.

This clone was counted a single time. The antigen remains undetermined. Vbeta (60) and Jbeta (13) primers were used in the PCR. Here immunoSEQ multiplex PCR was the method, and the copy in TCRdb shows in-frame clones only, minus some. The sample has around 150,000 clones, 83% seen once; the top ten hold less than 5%. CDR3 length: 13 amino acids. The V and J ends lost 1 base and 7 bases respectively, with 10 bases between them. Germline values: CDR1 SGHTA, CDR2 FQGNSA. Sequencing was carried out using PBMCs. The gene calls are TRBV7-2 and TRBJ1-2, with D perhaps matching TRBD1 (5 bases). This receptor was identified in a man in his fifties or sixties in good health and CMV-seropositive. The CDR3 here is CASSLGQGGGYTF. The CDR3 DNA is TGTGCCAGCAGCTTAGGCCAGGGAGGTGGCTACACCTTC.